The next 25 T cell receptor beta chains were all read from a single sample in a study of T cell repertoires in cytomegalovirus infection. TCRdb re-called the reads through MiXCR, storing one row per CDR3 protein. Of around 74,000 distinct CDR3 sequences in the sample, more than 3.5% were seen once. Sequencing was carried out using PBMCs. These receptors originate from a human donor in good health (CMV status not recorded). Some clones in this sample may be carry-over from other donors' samples.

This clonotype was observed at least ten times. The V call is TRBV28, the J call TRBJ2-3; TRBD1 matches at 9 bases. J lost 2 bases, V lost 5 bases, and 5 bases had no gene match. The V gene's germline CDR1 is MDHEN and CDR2 SYDVKM. This CDR3 comprises 15 residues. Written as DNA, the CDR3 is TGTGCCAGCAGTCCGACAGGGGGAAACACAGATACGCAGTATTTT. It codes for CASSPTGGNTDTQYF.

This clonotype was seen ten or more times. The chain uses TRBV7-2 and TRBJ2-3; the match to TRBD1 covers 9 bases. Germline values: CDR1 SGHTA, CDR2 FQGNSA. This CDR3 spans 15 amino acids. V gave up 4 bases and J gave up 3 bases; unmatched junction bases: 5. The CDR3 DNA sequence: TGTGCCAGCAGCTCACCGACAGGGGGGACAGATACGCAGTATTTT. Encoded protein: CASSSPTGGTDTQYF.

In this sample, this clonotype turned up many times. The genes are TRBV4-2 and TRBJ1-1; D is unclear. Germline-derived CDR1 and CDR2 are LGHNA and YNFKEQ. The length of the CDR3 is 12 residues. Trimming took 4 bases from V and 0 from J, leaving 3 bases between them. The CDR3 bases are TGTGCCAGCAGCCGGGTGAACACTGAAGCTTTCTTT. Its protein product is CASSRVNTEAFF.

This clonotype was picked up many times. The chain links TRBV4-1 to TRBJ1-1; tentatively, D is TRBD1 (5 bases). The CDR3 consists of 14 residues. CDR1 is MGHRA, CDR2 YSYEKL, per germline. V dropped 2 bases and J dropped 2 bases, with 9 bases sitting between them. CDR3 in DNA: TGCGCCAGCAGCCAACCCCGGGACAACACTGAAGCTTTCTTT. Translating it yields CASSQPRDNTEAFF.

This clonotype showed up many times. The rearrangement links TRBV4-1 to TRBJ1-2; D might be TRBD1 (5 bases). The CDR3 consists of 15 residues. Looked up from germline, CDR1 is MGHRA and CDR2 is YSYEKL. Trimming left V 1 base short and J 7 bases short, with 16 bases between. The CDR3 here is CASSQGRDRASGYTF. The CDR3 DNA sequence: TGCGCCAGCAGCCAAGGCCGGGACCGGGCGTCTGGCTACACCTTC.

This clonotype came up many times. The J gene is TRBJ2-1, the V gene TRBV12-3 or TRBV12-4; 7 nucleotides agree with TRBD1. The V segment lost 6 bases and the J segment 4 bases; nucleotides outside the gene matches: 9. This CDR3 is built from 15 residues. The DNA of the CDR3 is TGTGCCAGCAGAACGTCGGGACAGAGATACAATGAGCAGTTCTTC. Protein: CASRTSGQRYNEQFF.

This clonotype was found many times. The V and J genes are TRBV4-2 and TRBJ2-1, with no clear D. Between the trimmed V and J ends, which lost 0 bases and 8 bases, there was a span of 20 bases. The CDR3 consists of 17 residues. The germline CDR1 and CDR2 sequences are LGHNA and YNFKEQ. CDR3 DNA sequence: TGTGCCAGCAGCCAAGATCTGGAGACGGATTTCGGCTATGAGCAGTTCTTC. Its translation is CASSQDLETDFGYEQFF.

This clonotype was counted at least ten times. The rearrangement joins TRBV7-3 to TRBJ2-2; a weak D match, TRBD2 (6 bases). V lost 3 bases to trimming and J lost 5 bases, with 16 bases between them. In germline, CDR1 is SGHTA, CDR2 FQGTGA. The CDR3 loop spans 16 amino acids. As DNA, the CDR3 is TGTGCCAGCAGCTTGAATAGCGGTTGGGGGACCGGGGAGCTGTTTTTT. This codes for CASSLNSGWGTGELFF.

This clonotype was observed at least ten times. The J gene is TRBJ2-2, the V gene TRBV5-1; D is perhaps TRBD1 (6 bases). Trimming took 0 bases from V and 5 from J, leaving 11 bases between them. CDR1 is SGHRS, CDR2 YFSETQ, per germline. This CDR3 comprises 15 residues. CDR3 nucleotide sequence: TGCGCCAGCAGCTTGGACAGGGTGGGGACCGGGGAGCTGTTTTTT. Amino acid sequence: CASSLDRVGTGELFF.

This clonotype has a count of ten or more. The chain has TRBV7-2 and TRBJ1-4; TRBD1 might be the D (6 bases). Trimming cost V 4 bases and J 4 bases, with 13 bases left between them. This CDR3 has 15 amino acids. CDR1 SGHTA and CDR2 FQGNSA come from the germline V gene. DNA for the CDR3: TGTGCCAGCAGCTGGAAACAGGGAGTTAATGAAAAACTGTTTTTT. Translated: CASSWKQGVNEKLFF.

There are many counts of this clonotype. This chain links TRBV6-2 or TRBV6-3 with TRBJ1-1; TRBD1 matches at 9 bases. The CDR3 totals 16 residues. After removal of 6 bases from V and 0 bases from J, the junction contained 8 bases not matched to a gene. Germline-derived CDR1 and CDR2 are MNHEY and SVGEGT. This CDR3 is CASRRTGVVMNTEAFF. The CDR3 coding sequence is TGTGCCAGCAGACGGACAGGGGTGGTGATGAACACTGAAGCTTTCTTT.

This clonotype came up many times. The chain links TRBV19 to TRBJ1-1; no firm D call. From germline, CDR1 is LNHDA and CDR2 SQIVND (reference sequence). The ends were cut back, 3 bases at V and 7 bases at J, with 6 bases in the middle. The CDR3 extends over 11 amino acids. CDR3 amino acids: CASSIPNEAFF. CDR3 coding DNA: TGTGCCAGTAGTATTCCGAATGAAGCTTTCTTT.

This clonotype was seen at least ten times. The chain combines TRBV5-1 with TRBJ2-1; D call uncertain. Per the germline V gene, CDR1 is SGHRS and CDR2 is YFSETQ. V was cut by 1 base and J by 5 bases, with 13 bases left in between. The CDR3 spans 15 residues. The CDR3 loop is CASSLWATRNNEQFF. CDR3 DNA: TGCGCCAGCAGCTTGTGGGCGACTCGTAACAATGAGCAGTTCTTC.

At least ten counts were recorded for this clonotype. The chain links TRBV20-1 to TRBJ2-5; D is perhaps TRBD1 or TRBD2 (6 bases each). Germline V gives CDR1 DFQATT, CDR2 SNEGSKA (reference sequence). V lost 1 base and J lost 5, with 17 bases in between. The CDR3 length is 15 residues. The CDR3 DNA reads as TGCAGTGCTAGAGGGGGGGCGCGAATTGTGGAGACCCAGTACTTC. This sequence encodes CSARGGARIVETQYF.

This clonotype was observed at least ten times. The chain employs TRBV2 and TRBJ1-5; the D gene is possibly TRBD1 (6 bases). This CDR3 is built from 14 residues. Germline V gives CDR1 SNHLY, CDR2 FYNNEI. The ends were cut back, 7 bases at V and 2 bases at J, with 12 bases in the middle. In DNA, the CDR3 is TGTGCCAGCAACCTACAGGGACGCAATCAGCCCCAGCATTTT. Protein: CASNLQGRNQPQHF.

This clonotype was recorded at least ten times. Relative to the germline gene, one junction end is altered; a read error may explain this. The rearrangement uses TRBV19 and TRBJ1-1, with TRBD1 as a possible D gene (5 bases). Germline-derived CDR1 and CDR2 are LNHDA and SQIVND (reference sequence). The CDR3 extends over 13 amino acids. The CDR3 bases are TGTGCCAGTAGTATAAAGGGGAACGCTGAAGCTTTCTTT. It yields the protein CASSIKGNAEAFF.

This clonotype was counted at least ten times. This chain joins TRBV7-9 and TRBJ2-5; the D is unclear. Germline V lookup: CDR1 SEHNR, CDR2 FQNEAQ (reference sequence). The CDR3 has 14 amino acids. Deletions cut 1 base from V and 3 bases from J, with 9 bases between. CDR3 in amino acids: CASSLGRSEETQYF. DNA of the CDR3: TGTGCCAGCAGCTTAGGGCGGAGTGAAGAGACCCAGTACTTC.

This clonotype has at least ten counts. V usage is TRBV7-9 and J usage is TRBJ1-6; D possibly corresponds to TRBD1 (5 bases). The CDR3 totals 15 residues. V shed 5 bases and J shed 8 bases, with 16 bases lying between them. The germline V gene encodes CDR1 SEHNR and CDR2 FQNEAQ (reference sequence). Here the CDR3 reads CASSPPGRGYSPLHF. The CDR3 DNA sequence: TGTGCCAGCAGCCCCCCGGGACGGGGATATTCACCCCTCCACTTT. The variable domain in full, with the rest retrieved from reference TRBV7-9 and TRBJ1-6, is DTGVSQNPRHKITKRGQNVTFRCDPISEHNRLYWYRQTLGQGPEFLTYFQNEAQLEKSRLLSDRFSAERPKGSFSTLEIQRTEQGDSAMYLCASSPPGRGYSPLHFGNGTRLTVT.

In its sample, this clonotype was seen many times. The rearrangement joins TRBV12-3 or TRBV12-4 to TRBJ1-4; TRBD1 is a possible D gene (6 bases). The length of the CDR3 is 14 residues. Between the trimmed V and J ends, which lost 5 bases and 4 bases, there was a span of 11 bases. CDR3 in DNA: TGTGCCAGCAGTCCTGGACAGTTTAATGAAAAACTGTTTTTT. It encodes CASSPGQFNEKLFF.

This clonotype came up many times. This chain uses TRBV7-2 with TRBJ2-1, with a weak D call TRBD2 (6 bases). From germline, CDR1 is SGHTA and CDR2 FQGNSA. The CDR3 is 14 amino acids. V dropped 7 bases and J dropped 7 bases, with 17 bases sitting between them. The CDR3 region has the DNA TGTGCCAGCACCCCTCAAACGGGGGAGAATGAGCAGTTCTTC. This encodes CASTPQTGENEQFF.

This clonotype was found many times. The gene calls are TRBV7-2 and TRBJ1-5; perhaps TRBD1 as D (5 bases). Germline-derived CDR1 and CDR2 are SGHTA and FQGNSA. There are 13 residues in the CDR3. V lost 5 bases, J lost 3 bases, and 8 bases lay in between. CDR3 in amino acids: CASSQGFNQPQHF. The CDR3 DNA is TGTGCCAGCAGCCAGGGTTTCAATCAGCCCCAGCATTTT.

This clonotype was recorded at least ten times. The chain joins TRBV20-1 to TRBJ1-1, with D unclear. The CDR3 has 15 residues. Germline lookup yields CDR1 DFQATT and CDR2 SNEGSKA (reference sequence). Trimming shortened V by 1 base and J by 0 bases, and 12 bases separated the two germline ends. In DNA, the CDR3 is TGCAGTGCTAGAGGCGCCCGGGGAATGAACACTGAAGCTTTCTTT. Amino acids: CSARGARGMNTEAFF.

This clonotype came up many times. The chain is built from TRBV7-2 and TRBJ1-4; D not resolved. This CDR3 comprises 11 residues. Trimming stripped 1 base from V and 10 bases from J, with 4 bases between. From germline, CDR1 is SGHTA and CDR2 FQGNSA. The CDR3 DNA sequence: TGTGCCAGCAGCTTAGGAACAAAACTGTTTTTT. Protein sequence: CASSLGTKLFF.

This clonotype was seen at least ten times. The chain has TRBV20-1 and TRBJ2-1; perhaps D is TRBD1 or TRBD2 (6 bases each). V dropped 1 base and J dropped 1 base, with 14 bases sitting between them. The CDR3 loop spans 16 amino acids. Per germline, CDR1 DFQATT and CDR2 SNEGSKA (reference sequence). CDR3 sequence: CSARGSEGGSYNEQFF. CDR3 coding DNA: TGCAGTGCTAGAGGATCTGAGGGGGGATCCTACAATGAGCAGTTCTTC.

Many counts were recorded for this clonotype. The chain couples TRBV6-4 to TRBJ2-2, with D hard to call. The V gene lost 3 bases and the J gene lost 4 bases, with 9 bases spanning the gap. Germline CDR1 is MRHNA and CDR2 is SNTAGT. The CDR3 has 14 amino acids. In nucleotides, the CDR3 is TGTGCCAGCAGTGATGAGTTCGGCACCGGGGAGCTGTTTTTT. This gives the protein CASSDEFGTGELFF.